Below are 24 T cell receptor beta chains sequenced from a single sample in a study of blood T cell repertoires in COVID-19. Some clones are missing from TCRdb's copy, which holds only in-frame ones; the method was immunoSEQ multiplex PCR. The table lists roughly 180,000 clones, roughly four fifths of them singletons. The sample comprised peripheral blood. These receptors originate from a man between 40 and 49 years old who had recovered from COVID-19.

In DNA, the CDR3 is TGTGCCTGGAGTCCAACAGGGGGCGCCGAGACCCAGTACTTC. This translates into CAWSPTGGAETQYF. The chain has TRBV30 and TRBJ2-5, with 9 bases lining up with TRBD1. The CDR3 spans 14 residues. J gave up 5 bases and V 2 bases, and 6 bases lay outside the gene matches. CDR1 is GTSNPN, CDR2 SVGIG, per germline (reference sequence).

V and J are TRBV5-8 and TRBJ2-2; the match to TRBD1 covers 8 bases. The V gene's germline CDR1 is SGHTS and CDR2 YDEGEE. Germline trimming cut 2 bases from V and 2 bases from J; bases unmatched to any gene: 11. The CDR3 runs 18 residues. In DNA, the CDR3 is TGTGCCAGCAGCTTCCGGACAGGGAGTATTGCAAACACCGGGGAGCTGTTTTTT. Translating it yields CASSFRTGSIANTGELFF. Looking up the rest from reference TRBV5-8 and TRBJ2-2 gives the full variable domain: EAGVTQSPTHLIKTRGQQATLRCSPISGHTSVYWYQQALGLGLQFLLWYDEGEERNRGNFPPRFSGRQFPNYSSELNVNALELEDSALYLCASSFRTGSIANTGELFFGEGSRLTVL.

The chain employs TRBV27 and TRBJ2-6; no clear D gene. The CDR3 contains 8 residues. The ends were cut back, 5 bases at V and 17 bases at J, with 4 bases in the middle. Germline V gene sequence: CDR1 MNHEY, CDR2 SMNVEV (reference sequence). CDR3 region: CASSPVTF. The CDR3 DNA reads TGTGCCAGCAGTCCGGTGACTTTC.

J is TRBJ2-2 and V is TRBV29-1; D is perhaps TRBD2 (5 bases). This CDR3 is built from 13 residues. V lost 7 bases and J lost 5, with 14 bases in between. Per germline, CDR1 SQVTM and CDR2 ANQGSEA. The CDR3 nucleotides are TGCAGCGGTCGCTCATCGGGGACCGGGGAGCTGTTTTTT. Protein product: CSGRSSGTGELFF.

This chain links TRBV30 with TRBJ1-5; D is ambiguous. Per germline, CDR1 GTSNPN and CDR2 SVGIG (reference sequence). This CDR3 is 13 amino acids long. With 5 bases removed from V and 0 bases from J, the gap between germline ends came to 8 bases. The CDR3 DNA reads TGTGCCTGGGCCCCAGGTAGCAATCAGCCCCAGCATTTT. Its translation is CAWAPGSNQPQHF.

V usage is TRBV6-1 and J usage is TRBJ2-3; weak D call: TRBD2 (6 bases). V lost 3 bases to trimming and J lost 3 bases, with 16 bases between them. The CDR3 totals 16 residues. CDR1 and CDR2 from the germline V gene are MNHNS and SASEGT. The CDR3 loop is CASSDPRGGATDTQYF. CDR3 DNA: TGTGCCAGCAGTGACCCTCGGGGCGGGGCAACAGATACGCAGTATTTT.

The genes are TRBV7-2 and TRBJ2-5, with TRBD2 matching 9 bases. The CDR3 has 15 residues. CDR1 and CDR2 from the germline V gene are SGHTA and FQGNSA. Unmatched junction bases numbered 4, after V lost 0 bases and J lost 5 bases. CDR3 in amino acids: CASSLASSGEETQYF. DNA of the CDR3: TGTGCCAGCAGCTTAGCGTCTAGCGGGGAGGAGACCCAGTACTTC.

The CDR3 loop is CASTEPGQGPEKLFF. CDR3 nucleotide sequence: TGTGCCAGCACTGAACCGGGACAGGGCCCCGAAAAACTGTTTTTT. This chain joins TRBV28 and TRBJ1-4, with 9 nucleotides matching TRBD1. The CDR3 contains 15 residues. V trimming: 7 bases; J trimming: 8 bases; junction bases outside the gene matches: 11. Germline CDR1 and CDR2: MDHEN and SYDVKM.

CDR3 in DNA: TGTGCCAGCAGCTTACCCTCAGGGATATATGAGCAGTTCTTC. Its protein product is CASSLPSGIYEQFF. The chain has TRBV11-3 and TRBJ2-1; D perhaps matches TRBD1 (5 bases). The CDR3 has 14 amino acids. Trimming took 2 bases from V and 8 from J, leaving 13 bases between them. CDR1 is SGHNT and CDR2 is YENEEA in the germline V gene.

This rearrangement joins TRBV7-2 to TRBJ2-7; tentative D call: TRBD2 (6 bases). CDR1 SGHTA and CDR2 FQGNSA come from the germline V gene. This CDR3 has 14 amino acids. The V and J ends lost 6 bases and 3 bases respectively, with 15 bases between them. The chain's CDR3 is CASSLWGDFYEQYF. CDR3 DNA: TGTGCCAGCAGTTTGTGGGGGGACTTCTACGAGCAGTACTTC.

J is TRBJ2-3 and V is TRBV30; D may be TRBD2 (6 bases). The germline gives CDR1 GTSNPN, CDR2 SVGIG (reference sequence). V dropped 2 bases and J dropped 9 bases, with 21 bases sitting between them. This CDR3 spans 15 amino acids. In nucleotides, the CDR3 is TGTGCCTGGAGTTTGGGCGGGGATTCGGGTCGAACGCAGTATTTT. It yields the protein CAWSLGGDSGRTQYF.

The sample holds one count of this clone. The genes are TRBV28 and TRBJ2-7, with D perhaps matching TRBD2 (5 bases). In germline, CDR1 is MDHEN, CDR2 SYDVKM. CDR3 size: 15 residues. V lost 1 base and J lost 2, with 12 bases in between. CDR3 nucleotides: TGTGCCAGCAGTTTATTAGCGATGTCCCCCTACGAGCAGTACTTC. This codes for CASSLLAMSPYEQYF.

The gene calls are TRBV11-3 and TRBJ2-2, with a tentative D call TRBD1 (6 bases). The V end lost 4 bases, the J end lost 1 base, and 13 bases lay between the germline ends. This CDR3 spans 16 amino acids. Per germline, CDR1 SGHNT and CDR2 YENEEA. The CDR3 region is CASSYQGQRNTGELFF. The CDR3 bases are TGTGCCAGCAGCTACCAGGGGCAAAGGAACACCGGGGAGCTGTTTTTT.

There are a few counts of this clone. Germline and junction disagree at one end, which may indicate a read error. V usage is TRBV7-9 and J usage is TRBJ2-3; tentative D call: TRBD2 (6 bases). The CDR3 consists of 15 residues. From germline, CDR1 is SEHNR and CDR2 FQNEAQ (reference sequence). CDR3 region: CASSKTGLNSLMLRF. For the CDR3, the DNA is TGTGCCAGCAGCAAGACGGGACTCAATTCCCTTATGCTACGTTTT.

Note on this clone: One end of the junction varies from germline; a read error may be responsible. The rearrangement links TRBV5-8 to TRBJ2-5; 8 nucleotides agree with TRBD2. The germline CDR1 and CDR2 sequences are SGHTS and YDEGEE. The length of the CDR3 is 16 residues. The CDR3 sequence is CVSSVGSGGIQETQYF. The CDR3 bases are TGTGTCAGCAGCGTGGGGAGCGGGGGTATCCAAGAGACCCAGTACTTC.

The CDR3 spells CASSLAGGGSGANVLTF. Written as DNA, the CDR3 is TGTGCCAGCAGCTTGGCCGGGGGTGGCTCTGGGGCCAACGTCCTGACTTTC. V is TRBV5-4 and J is TRBJ2-6; D possibly corresponds to TRBD2 (6 bases). Trimming left V 0 bases short and J 0 bases short, with 10 bases between. The CDR3 consists of 17 residues. Germline assignment: CDR1 SGHNT and CDR2 YYREEE (reference sequence).

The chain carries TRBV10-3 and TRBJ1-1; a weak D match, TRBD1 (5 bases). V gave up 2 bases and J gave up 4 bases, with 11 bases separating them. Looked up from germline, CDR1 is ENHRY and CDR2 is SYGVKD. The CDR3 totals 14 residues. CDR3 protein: CAISERAGGTEAFF. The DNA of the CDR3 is TGTGCCATCAGTGAGAGGGCCGGGGGCACTGAAGCTTTCTTT.

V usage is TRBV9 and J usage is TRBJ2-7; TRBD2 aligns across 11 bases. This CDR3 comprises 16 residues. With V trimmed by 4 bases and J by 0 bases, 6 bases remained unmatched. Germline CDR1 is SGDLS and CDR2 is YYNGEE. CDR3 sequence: CASSSPTSGVSYEQYF. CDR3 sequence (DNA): TGTGCCAGCAGCTCACCGACTAGCGGGGTCTCCTACGAGCAGTACTTC.

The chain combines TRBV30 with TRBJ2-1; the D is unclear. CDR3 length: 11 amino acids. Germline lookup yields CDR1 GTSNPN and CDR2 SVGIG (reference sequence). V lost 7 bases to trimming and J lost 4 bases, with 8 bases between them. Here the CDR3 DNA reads TGTGCCTATGTCAATTACAATGAGCAGTTCTTC. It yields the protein CAYVNYNEQFF. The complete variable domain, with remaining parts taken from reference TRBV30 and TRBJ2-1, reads SQTIHQWPATLVQPVGSPLSLECTVEGTSNPNLYWYRQAAGRGLQLLFYSVGIGQISSEVPQNLSASRPQDRQFILSSKKLLLSDSGFYLCAYVNYNEQFFGPGTRLTVL.

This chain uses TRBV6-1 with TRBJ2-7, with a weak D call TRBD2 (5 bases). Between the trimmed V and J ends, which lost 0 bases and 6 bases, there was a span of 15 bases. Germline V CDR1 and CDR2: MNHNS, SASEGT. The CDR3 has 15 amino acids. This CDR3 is CASSEALRQAGEQYF. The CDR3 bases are TGTGCCAGCAGTGAAGCGCTTCGGCAGGCGGGCGAGCAGTACTTC.

The CDR3 sequence: CASSSPGGWDSNEQFF. The DNA for the CDR3 is TGTGCCAGCAGCTCCCCAGGGGGATGGGATAGTAATGAGCAGTTCTTC. This chain links TRBV7-2 with TRBJ2-1, with TRBD1 matching over 7 bases. The CDR3 loop spans 16 amino acids. Germline V gene lookup returns CDR1 SGHTA and CDR2 FQGNSA. V trimming: 4 bases; J trimming: 7 bases; junction bases outside the gene matches: 13.

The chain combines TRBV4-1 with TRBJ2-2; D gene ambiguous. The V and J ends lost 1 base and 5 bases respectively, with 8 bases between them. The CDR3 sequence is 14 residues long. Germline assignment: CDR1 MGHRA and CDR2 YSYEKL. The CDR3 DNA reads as TGCGCCAGCAGCCAAGCACTGAGAACCGGGGAGCTGTTTTTT. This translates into CASSQALRTGELFF.

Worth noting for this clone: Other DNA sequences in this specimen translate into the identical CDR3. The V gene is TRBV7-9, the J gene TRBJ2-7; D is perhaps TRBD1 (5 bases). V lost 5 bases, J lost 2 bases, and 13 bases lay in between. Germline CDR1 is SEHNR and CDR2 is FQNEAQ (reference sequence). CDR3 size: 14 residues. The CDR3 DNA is TGTGCCAGCAGCAGAGACAGATTAACCTACGAGCAGTACTTC. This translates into CASSRDRLTYEQYF. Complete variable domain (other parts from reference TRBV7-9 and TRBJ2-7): DTGVSQNPRHKITKRGQNVTFRCDPISEHNRLYWYRQTLGQGPEFLTYFQNEAQLEKSRLLSDRFSAERPKGSFSTLEIQRTEQGDSAMYLCASSRDRLTYEQYFGPGTRLTVT.

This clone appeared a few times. The CDR3 nucleotides read TGTGCCAGCAGCTCATACGGGAGTGGTGGTGGCTACACCTTC. Its translation is CASSSYGSGGGYTF. V and J are TRBV7-9 and TRBJ1-2; D unresolved. V was trimmed by 4 bases and J by 7 bases, leaving 16 bases between them. The CDR3 extends over 14 amino acids. Looked up from germline, CDR1 is SEHNR and CDR2 is FQNEAQ (reference sequence).